This T cell receptor (beta chain) stems from a study of cytomegalovirus exposure and HLA in healthy donors. Germline CDR1 is MNHEY and CDR2 is SVGAGI. V was pared by 3 bases and J by 7 bases, with 6 bases of the junction left unmatched. The CDR3 has 13 residues. Study conclusions and caveats: Excluded: some indistinguishable V segments such as TRBV6-2 and TRBV6-3.

For this clone: Its antigen remains unknown.

PCR was performed using 60 Vbeta and 13 Jbeta primers. The table came from immunoSEQ multiplex PCR; TCRdb's copy has only in-frame clones and leaves some out. The sample has about 140,000 clones, 78% seen once. The V call is TRBV6-5, the J call TRBJ2-7, with 7 positions matching TRBD1. The TCR sequence derives from a young woman in good health and CMV-seropositive. Sequenced material: PBMCs. CDR3 sequence (DNA): TGTGCCAGCAGTTATCTGCTCAGGGGGGAGCAGTACTTC. Its protein is CASSYLLRGEQYF.